The rows below give T cell receptor beta chains drawn from one sample of a study of esophageal squamous cell carcinoma under preoperative chemotherapy. TCRdb reanalysed the PCR reads using MiXCR and keeps one entry per CDR3 protein. The sample comprises some 30,000 distinct CDR3 sequences, roughly 52% of which are singletons, and roughly 23% rests with the top ten. This sample was gathered from a patient given preoperative chemotherapy. Receptors were obtained from a human donor with esophageal squamous cell carcinoma. The donor label of this sample is uncertain. CDR3s include the opening cysteine and the closing phenylalanine or tryptophan. Each record gives: clone size, V gene, J gene, D gene, CDR3 DNA, CDR3 protein. The D gene is left open where the match is weak. Clone size is shown for a subset of rows, as once, few, many or a class of expanded clone.

clone size: few; V gene: TRBV4-2; J gene: TRBJ2-3; D gene: TRBD2; CDR3 DNA: TGTGCCAGCAGCCAAGATTGGGAGGGAGCAGATACGCAGTATTTT; CDR3 protein: CASSQDWEGADTQYF
clone size: .; V gene: TRBV7-6; J gene: TRBJ2-3; D gene: TRBD2; CDR3 DNA: TGTGCCAGCGCCTGTTCTGGGGGGGGGGTCCCAGATACCCAGTATTTT; CDR3 protein: CASACSGGGVPDTQYF
clone size: .; V gene: TRBV5-5; J gene: TRBJ2-2; D gene: TRBD1; CDR3 DNA: TGTGCCAGCAGTAGGACAGGGGTCGGGGAGCTGTTTTTT; CDR3 protein: CASSRTGVGELFF
clone size: .; V gene: TRBV6-1; J gene: TRBJ2-5; D gene: TRBD2; CDR3 DNA: TGTGCCAGCAGTCGCAACGGGGGGGGCGGCGCAGATACGCAGTATTTC; CDR3 protein: CASSRNGGGGADTQYF
clone size: many; V gene: TRBV27; J gene: TRBJ2-2; D gene: .; CDR3 DNA: TGTGCCAGCAGCCACACTCCGGGACTCGCGAACACCGGGGAGCTGTTTTTT; CDR3 protein: CASSHTPGLANTGELFF
clone size: .; V gene: TRBV7-6; J gene: TRBJ2-3; D gene: .; CDR3 DNA: TGTGCGGGCGGCAGCGCAGATACGCAGTTCTTT; CDR3 protein: CAGGSADTQFF
clone size: once; V gene: TRBV6-1; J gene: TRBJ2-3; D gene: .; CDR3 DNA: TGTGCCAGCAGGAAACCTGGAGGGGGGAGGGTGAACACCGGGACGCTGTATTTT; CDR3 protein: CASRKPGGGRVNTGTLYF
clone size: .; V gene: TRBV6-5; J gene: TRBJ2-1; D gene: .; CDR3 DNA: TGTGCCAGCAGTTACGAGAAAAATGAGCAGTTCTTC; CDR3 protein: CASSYEKNEQFF
clone size: many; V gene: TRBV28; J gene: TRBJ1-2; D gene: .; CDR3 DNA: TGTGCCAGCAGTACCGCCATTTATGGCTACACCTTC; CDR3 protein: CASSTAIYGYTF
clone size: .; V gene: TRBV7-2; J gene: TRBJ2-2; D gene: TRBD1; CDR3 DNA: TGTGCCAGCAGCTTCAGACAGGGGGTGAGCACCGAGGAGCTGTATTTT; CDR3 protein: CASSFRQGVSTEELYF
clone size: few; V gene: TRBV7-8; J gene: TRBJ2-7; D gene: .; CDR3 DNA: TGTGCCAGCAGCCCCGCCGGGTTTAGCTCCTACGAGCAGTACTTC; CDR3 protein: CASSPAGFSSYEQYF
clone size: many; V gene: TRBV27; J gene: TRBJ2-1; D gene: .; CDR3 DNA: TGTGCCAGCAGGGACAAACGGGGCGGCGGGGATGAGCAGTTCTTC; CDR3 protein: CASRDKRGGGDEQFF
clone size: few; V gene: TRBV6-1; J gene: TRBJ1-1; D gene: .; CDR3 DNA: TGTGCCAGCAGCCCCGGACAGACGAACACTGAAGCTTTCTTT; CDR3 protein: CASSPGQTNTEAFF
clone size: .; V gene: TRBV7-8; J gene: TRBJ2-1; D gene: TRBD1; CDR3 DNA: TGTGCCAGCAGAACCGGGACAGGGGGCAATGAGCAGTTCTTC; CDR3 protein: CASRTGTGGNEQFF
clone size: .; V gene: TRBV6-1; J gene: TRBJ2-1; D gene: .; CDR3 DNA: TGTGCCAGCAGTGCGCTGGACAATGAGCAGTTCTTC; CDR3 protein: CASSALDNEQFF
clone size: .; V gene: TRBV12-3/TRBV12-4; J gene: TRBJ2-4; D gene: .; CDR3 DNA: TGCCGCAGCACGGGGCGGCGCGCCACAAACACGCAGTACTTT; CDR3 protein: CRSTGRRATNTQYF
clone size: few; V gene: TRBV7-3; J gene: TRBJ2-3; D gene: TRBD2; CDR3 DNA: TGTGCCAGCAGTCGGACTAGCGGGGGGGATACGCAGTATTTT; CDR3 protein: CASSRTSGGDTQYF
clone size: few; V gene: TRBV11-3; J gene: TRBJ2-5; D gene: TRBD1; CDR3 DNA: TGTGCCAGCAGCTTGGGACAGGAAGAGACCCAGTACTTC; CDR3 protein: CASSLGQEETQYF
clone size: many; V gene: TRBV7-3; J gene: TRBJ2-1; D gene: TRBD2; CDR3 DNA: TGTGCCAGCAGCCCTGGGATAGCGGGGTCTGGTGAGCAGTTCTTC; CDR3 protein: CASSPGIAGSGEQFF
clone size: .; V gene: TRBV12-3/TRBV12-4; J gene: TRBJ2-3; D gene: TRBD2; CDR3 DNA: TGTGCCAGCACGGGGGGGGGAGGCACAAACACGCAGTATTTT; CDR3 protein: CASTGGGGTNTQYF
clone size: .; V gene: TRBV11-3; J gene: TRBJ2-7; D gene: .; CDR3 DNA: TGTGCCAGCAGCCCCAGGGACTTCGCGTCGGGCGAGCAGTACTTC; CDR3 protein: CASSPRDFASGEQYF
clone size: .; V gene: TRBV12-3/TRBV12-4; J gene: TRBJ2-3; D gene: TRBD2; CDR3 DNA: TGTGCCAGCAGTACTACTAGCGTGGGAGCCACAGATACGCAGTATTTC; CDR3 protein: CASSTTSVGATDTQYF
clone size: .; V gene: TRBV7-6; J gene: TRBJ2-3; D gene: TRBD2; CDR3 DNA: TGTGCCAGCAGCGTTTCTGGCGGGGGGGTCACAGATACGCAGTATTTT; CDR3 protein: CASSVSGGGVTDTQYF
clone size: .; V gene: TRBV7-3; J gene: TRBJ2-1; D gene: .; CDR3 DNA: TGTGCCAGCAGGAGGGACACACACAATGAGCAGTTCTTC; CDR3 protein: CASRRDTHNEQFF
clone size: many; V gene: TRBV11-1; J gene: TRBJ2-7; D gene: TRBD2; CDR3 DNA: TGTGCCAGCAGCTTAGGGTCTCTAGCGGGGTCCTACGAGCAGTACTTC; CDR3 protein: CASSLGSLAGSYEQYF
clone size: .; V gene: TRBV7-2; J gene: TRBJ2-1; D gene: TRBD2; CDR3 DNA: TGTGCCAGCAGCGATAAAGGGACTAGCGGCTACAATGAGCAGTTCTTC; CDR3 protein: CASSDKGTSGYNEQFF
clone size: .; V gene: TRBV4-2; J gene: TRBJ2-4; D gene: .; CDR3 DNA: TGTGGCCGCGGCCCGGGACTGGGAGCCAAAAACACGCAGTACTTC; CDR3 protein: CGRGPGLGAKNTQYF
clone size: .; V gene: TRBV7-3; J gene: TRBJ2-3; D gene: .; CDR3 DNA: TGTGCCAGCCTCCAGGGGGGTCACACAGGTGCGCTGTATTTT; CDR3 protein: CASLQGGHTGALYF
clone size: .; V gene: TRBV6-2/TRBV6-3; J gene: TRBJ1-6; D gene: .; CDR3 DNA: TGTGCCAGCAGTTACGATTGGGGACCGTCGGGTAATTCACCCCTCCACTTT; CDR3 protein: CASSYDWGPSGNSPLHF
clone size: .; V gene: TRBV7-2; J gene: TRBJ2-5; D gene: TRBD2; CDR3 DNA: TGTGGCGGGAGGCTCGGGACCTCTAGCCCAGATACCCAGTATTTC; CDR3 protein: CGGRLGTSSPDTQYF
clone size: few; V gene: TRBV6-4; J gene: TRBJ2-3; D gene: TRBD1; CDR3 DNA: TGTGCCAGCAGTACCGGGACAGGGGGGATGGATACGCAGTATTTT; CDR3 protein: CASSTGTGGMDTQYF
clone size: .; V gene: TRBV6-1; J gene: TRBJ2-5; D gene: .; CDR3 DNA: TGTGCCAGCAGTCGCAACCAGGGGCGTGGCCCAGATACCCAGTACTTC; CDR3 protein: CASSRNQGRGPDTQYF
clone size: many; V gene: TRBV7-2; J gene: TRBJ2-2; D gene: TRBD2; CDR3 DNA: TGTGCCAGCAGCAGACTAGCGGGGAACACCGGGGAGCTGTTTTTT; CDR3 protein: CASSRLAGNTGELFF
clone size: few; V gene: TRBV19; J gene: TRBJ2-2; D gene: .; CDR3 DNA: TGTGCCAGTAGCCCCCCGGAGGGGTACACCGGGGAGCTGTTTTTT; CDR3 protein: CASSPPEGYTGELFF
clone size: many; V gene: TRBV4-1; J gene: TRBJ1-4; D gene: TRBD1; CDR3 DNA: TGCGCCAGCAGCCAAGAAGGGACAGGCTGGGAAAAACTGTTTTTT; CDR3 protein: CASSQEGTGWEKLFF
clone size: .; V gene: TRBV7-2; J gene: TRBJ2-1; D gene: TRBD2; CDR3 DNA: TGTGCCAGCGGTTCTCAGGGGCTAGCGGGACAACCACAGTTCTTC; CDR3 protein: CASGSQGLAGQPQFF
clone size: .; V gene: TRBV7-8; J gene: TRBJ2-3; D gene: .; CDR3 DNA: TGTGCCGGCGGGTTCGTCGGCTCTAGCCCAGATACGCAGTATTTT; CDR3 protein: CAGGFVGSSPDTQYF
clone size: .; V gene: TRBV7-2; J gene: TRBJ2-1; D gene: .; CDR3 DNA: TGTGCCAGCAGCTTATTAAGTATACGACAAATAAAACTTATAGATGAGCAGTTCTTC; CDR3 protein: CASSLLSIRQIKLIDEQFF
clone size: .; V gene: TRBV12-3/TRBV12-4; J gene: TRBJ2-3; D gene: .; CDR3 DNA: TGTGCCAGCAGTACCACTAGGGGGGGCAGCACAGATACTCAGTATTTC; CDR3 protein: CASSTTRGGSTDTQYF
clone size: once; V gene: TRBV7-8; J gene: TRBJ2-5; D gene: .; CDR3 DNA: TGTGCCAGCAGCTTAGTCGGATCTAGCACAGAGACCCAGTACTTC; CDR3 protein: CASSLVGSSTETQYF
clone size: few; V gene: TRBV7-2; J gene: TRBJ2-7; D gene: .; CDR3 DNA: TGTGCCAGCAGCTTCACTGACTACGAGCAGTACTTC; CDR3 protein: CASSFTDYEQYF
clone size: .; V gene: TRBV10-3; J gene: TRBJ1-5; D gene: TRBD1; CDR3 DNA: TGTGCCACCGCGGACAGGTCGGCTAGGCAGCCCCAGCATTTT; CDR3 protein: CATADRSARQPQHF
clone size: .; V gene: TRBV11-3; J gene: TRBJ2-7; D gene: TRBD2; CDR3 DNA: TGTGCCAGCAGCTTCGAAGCGGGGACGTGGGCCGTAGATACGCAGTACTTC; CDR3 protein: CASSFEAGTWAVDTQYF
clone size: .; V gene: TRBV7-2; J gene: TRBJ2-5; D gene: TRBD1; CDR3 DNA: TGTGCCAGCAGCAATTCGGACAGGCTAGAGACCCAGTACTTC; CDR3 protein: CASSNSDRLETQYF
clone size: many; V gene: TRBV7-6; J gene: TRBJ1-3; D gene: .; CDR3 DNA: TGTGCCAGCAGCTTAGAAAGTCAGTCTGGAAACACCATATATTTT; CDR3 protein: CASSLESQSGNTIYF
clone size: .; V gene: TRBV7-2; J gene: TRBJ2-5; D gene: TRBD2; CDR3 DNA: TGTGCCAGCAGCTTAGGCGGGACTAGCGGGGGGCCAGAGACCCGGTTCTTC; CDR3 protein: CASSLGGTSGGPETRFF
clone size: .; V gene: TRBV7-8; J gene: TRBJ1-1; D gene: TRBD1; CDR3 DNA: TGTGCCAGCAGCTTAGGACAGGGACTGAACACTGAAGCTTTCTTT; CDR3 protein: CASSLGQGLNTEAFF
clone size: .; V gene: TRBV11-1; J gene: TRBJ2-2; D gene: .; CDR3 DNA: TGTGCCAGCAGCTTAGAAAAATCGCACAGGGAAGCGGTGAGCACCGGGACGCTGTTTTTT; CDR3 protein: CASSLEKSHREAVSTGTLFF
clone size: many; V gene: TRBV27; J gene: TRBJ2-3; D gene: .; CDR3 DNA: TGTGCCAGCAGTTTATCGTGGGGCACAGATACGCAGTATTTT; CDR3 protein: CASSLSWGTDTQYF
clone size: .; V gene: TRBV7-9; J gene: TRBJ2-3; D gene: TRBD1; CDR3 DNA: TGTGCCAGCAGCCCATCAAGACAGGGCGGGTCAGATACGCAGTATTTT; CDR3 protein: CASSPSRQGGSDTQYF
clone size: .; V gene: TRBV7-2; J gene: TRBJ2-4; D gene: .; CDR3 DNA: TGTACCAGCAGCTTACTAGGGCTGGGTGCCAAAAATATGCAGTATTTC; CDR3 protein: CTSSLLGLGAKNMQYF
clone size: many; V gene: TRBV6-1; J gene: TRBJ2-3; D gene: TRBD2; CDR3 DNA: TGTGCCAGCAGAAAAAGCGGGGGCGGCGGCACAGATACGCAGTATTTT; CDR3 protein: CASRKSGGGGTDTQYF
clone size: .; V gene: TRBV11-3; J gene: TRBJ1-6; D gene: .; CDR3 DNA: TGTGCCAGCAGCCTACAACAGGGAAGTCTTCCCCTCCACTTT; CDR3 protein: CASSLQQGSLPLHF
clone size: few; V gene: TRBV7-9; J gene: TRBJ2-4; D gene: .; CDR3 DNA: TGTGCCAGCAGTCCCCGTTCCGGGACCGGCAAGTACTTC; CDR3 protein: CASSPRSGTGKYF